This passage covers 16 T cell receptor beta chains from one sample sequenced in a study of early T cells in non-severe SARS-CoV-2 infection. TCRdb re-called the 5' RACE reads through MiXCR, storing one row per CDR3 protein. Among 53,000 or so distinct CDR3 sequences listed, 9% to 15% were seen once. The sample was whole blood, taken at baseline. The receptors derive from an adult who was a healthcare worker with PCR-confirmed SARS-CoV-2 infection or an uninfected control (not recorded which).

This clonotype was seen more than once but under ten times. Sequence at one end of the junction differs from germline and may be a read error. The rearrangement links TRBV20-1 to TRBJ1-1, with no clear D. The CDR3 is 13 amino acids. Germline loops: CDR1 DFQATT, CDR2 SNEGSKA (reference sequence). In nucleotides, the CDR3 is TGCAGTGCGAGAGAGGCCCCGGTACCTGAAGCTTTCTTT. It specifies CSAREAPVPEAFF.

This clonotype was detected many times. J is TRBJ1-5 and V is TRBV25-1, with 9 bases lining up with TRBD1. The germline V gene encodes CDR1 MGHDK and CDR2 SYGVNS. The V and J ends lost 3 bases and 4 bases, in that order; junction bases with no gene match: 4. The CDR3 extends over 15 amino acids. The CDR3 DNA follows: TGTGCCAGCAGTGATGGGGACAGGGCGAATCAGCCCCAGCATTTT. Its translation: CASSDGDRANQPQHF.

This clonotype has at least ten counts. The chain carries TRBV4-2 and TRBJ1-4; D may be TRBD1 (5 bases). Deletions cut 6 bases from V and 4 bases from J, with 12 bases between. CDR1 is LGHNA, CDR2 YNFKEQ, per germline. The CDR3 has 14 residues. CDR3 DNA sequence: TGTGCCAGCAGTTCGGGACGCCTTAATGAAAAACTGTTTTTT. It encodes CASSSGRLNEKLFF.

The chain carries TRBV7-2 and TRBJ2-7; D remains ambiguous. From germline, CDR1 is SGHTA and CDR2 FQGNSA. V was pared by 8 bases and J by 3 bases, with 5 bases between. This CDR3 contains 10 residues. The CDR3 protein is CASGNYEQYF. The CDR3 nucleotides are TGTGCCAGCGGAAACTACGAGCAGTACTTC. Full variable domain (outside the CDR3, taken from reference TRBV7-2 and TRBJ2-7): GAGVSQSPSNKVTEKGKDVELRCDPISGHTALYWYRQSLGQGLEFLIYFQGNSAPDKSGLPSDRFSAERTGGSVSTLTIQRTQQEDSAVYLCASGNYEQYFGPGTRLTVT.

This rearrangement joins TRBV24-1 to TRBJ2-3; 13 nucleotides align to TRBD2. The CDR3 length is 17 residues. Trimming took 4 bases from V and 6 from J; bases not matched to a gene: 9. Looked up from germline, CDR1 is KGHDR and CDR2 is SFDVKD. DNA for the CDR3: TGTGCCACCAGTGACAGGACTAGCGGGAGTACGATTGATACGCAGTATTTT. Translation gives CATSDRTSGSTIDTQYF.

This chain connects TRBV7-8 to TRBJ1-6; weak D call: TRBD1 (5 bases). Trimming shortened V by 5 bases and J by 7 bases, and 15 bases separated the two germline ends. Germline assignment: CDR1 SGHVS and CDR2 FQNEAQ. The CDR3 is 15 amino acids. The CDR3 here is CASSPSAGQNSPLHF. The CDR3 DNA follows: TGTGCCAGCAGCCCCTCAGCAGGGCAAAATTCACCCCTCCACTTT.

This CDR3 reads CASRYSGTAANEQFF. The DNA of the CDR3 is TGTGCCAGCAGGTACTCCGGGACCGCCGCCAATGAGCAGTTCTTC. This chain uses TRBV12-3 or TRBV12-4 with TRBJ2-1; tentatively, D is TRBD1 or TRBD2 (5 bases each). V lost 6 bases, J lost 6 bases, and 18 bases lay in between. CDR3 length equals 15 residues.

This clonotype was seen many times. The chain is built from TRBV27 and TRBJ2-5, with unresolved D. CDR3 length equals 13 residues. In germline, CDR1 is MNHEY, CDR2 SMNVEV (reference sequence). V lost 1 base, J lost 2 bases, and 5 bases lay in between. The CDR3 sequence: CASSLYAQETQYF. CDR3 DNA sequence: TGTGCCAGCAGTTTATATGCACAAGAGACCCAGTACTTC.

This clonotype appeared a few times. CDR3 sequence: CASSGQGINEQYF. In DNA, the CDR3 is TGTGCCAGCAGCGGACAGGGCATCAACGAGCAGTACTTC. This chain connects TRBV12-3 or TRBV12-4 to TRBJ2-7; 8 nucleotides align to TRBD1. The ends lost 6 bases at V and 5 bases at J; junction bases unmatched: 6. This CDR3 region has 13 residues.

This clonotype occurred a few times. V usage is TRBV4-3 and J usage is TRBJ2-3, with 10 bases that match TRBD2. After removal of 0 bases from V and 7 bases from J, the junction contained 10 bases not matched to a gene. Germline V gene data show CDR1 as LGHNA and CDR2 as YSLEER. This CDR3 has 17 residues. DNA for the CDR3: TGCGCCAGCAGCCAAGATCCGGCTAGCGGGAGTAGGAATACGCAGTATTTT. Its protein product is CASSQDPASGSRNTQYF.

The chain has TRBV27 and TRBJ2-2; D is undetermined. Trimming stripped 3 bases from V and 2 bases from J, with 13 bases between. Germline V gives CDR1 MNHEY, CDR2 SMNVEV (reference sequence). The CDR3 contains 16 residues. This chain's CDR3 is CASSFHVRLNTGELFF. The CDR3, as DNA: TGTGCCAGCAGTTTTCACGTACGTCTTAACACCGGGGAGCTGTTTTTT.

CDR3 coding DNA: TGTGCCAGCAGTTTAGAGGGGGCGGGCTATGGCTACACCTTC. This encodes CASSLEGAGYGYTF. The rearrangement joins TRBV6-5 to TRBJ1-2, with 7 bases matching TRBD1. There are 14 residues in the CDR3. After removal of 4 bases from V and 4 bases from J, the junction contained 6 bases not matched to a gene. Germline CDR1 reads MNHEY; CDR2 reads SVGAGI.

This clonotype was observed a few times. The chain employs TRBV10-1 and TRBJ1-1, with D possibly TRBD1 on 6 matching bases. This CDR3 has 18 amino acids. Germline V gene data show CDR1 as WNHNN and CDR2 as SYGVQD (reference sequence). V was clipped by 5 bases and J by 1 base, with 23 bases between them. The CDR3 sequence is CASSPRGVLLGTNTEAFF. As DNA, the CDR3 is TGCGCCAGCAGTCCCAGGGGAGTCCTCCTAGGGACGAACACTGAAGCTTTCTTT.

CDR3 protein: CASSPSNYGYTF. The CDR3 DNA is TGTGCCAGCAGTCCTTCTAACTATGGCTACACCTTC. The chain joins TRBV6-1 to TRBJ1-2; D not resolved. The CDR3 has 12 residues. The V gene's germline CDR1 is MNHNS and CDR2 SASEGT. Trimming pared 5 bases from V and 0 bases from J, leaving 4 bases between.

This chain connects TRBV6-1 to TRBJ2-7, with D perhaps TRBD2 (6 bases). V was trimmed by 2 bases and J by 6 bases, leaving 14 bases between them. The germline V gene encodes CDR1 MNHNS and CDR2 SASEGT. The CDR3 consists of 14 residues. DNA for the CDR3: TGTGCCAGCAGTGAACGGACCGGGAGTACCGAGCAGTACTTC. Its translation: CASSERTGSTEQYF.

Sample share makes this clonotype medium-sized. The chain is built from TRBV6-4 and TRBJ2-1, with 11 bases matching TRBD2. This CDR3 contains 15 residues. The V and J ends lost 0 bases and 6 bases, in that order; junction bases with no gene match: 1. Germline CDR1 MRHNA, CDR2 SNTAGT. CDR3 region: CASSDSTSGSNEQFF. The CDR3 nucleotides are TGTGCCAGCAGTGACTCAACTAGCGGGAGCAATGAGCAGTTCTTC.